This T cell receptor (beta chain) comes out of a study of OX40 agonist ivuxolimab in advanced cancers. Study at large: Ivuxolimab, an agonist antibody against OX40 (CD134), was given to patients. Patients were dosed intravenously with ivuxolimab at 0.01 to 10 mg/kg every 2 weeks. Study observations and caveats: Antigens targeted by the expanded peripheral T cells were not determined.

This clone was found once. Its antigen remains unidentified. Data came from immunoSEQ multiplex PCR; TCRdb stores just in-frame clones and leaves some out. The sample yields roughly 57,000 clones, approximately 82% seen once. The sample was CD4+ or CD8+ T cells sorted from blood, taken in a trial of the OX40 agonist ivuxolimab. The source is an adult with an advanced solid tumor such as melanoma, head and neck, liver or kidney cancer.

CDR3 in DNA: TGCAGCGTAAAGGGACAGGGTGACACTGAAGCTTTCTTT. As protein: CSVKGQGDTEAFF. The chain couples TRBV29-1 to TRBJ1-1; 9 positions agree with TRBD1. The germline V gene encodes CDR1 SQVTM and CDR2 ANQGSEA. V lost 6 bases and J lost 3; bases outside the gene matches: 5. CDR3 size: 13 residues.